A selection of T cell receptor beta chains follows, all from one sample in a study of Ad26.COV2.S vaccination and SARS-CoV-2 variants. The repertoire was sequenced with immunoSEQ multiplex PCR; TCRdb's copy has only in-frame clones and lacks some. The top ten hold 3% to 5% of the sample, which has 300,000 to 450,000 clones, about 91% seen once. Source: peripheral blood, taken after recovery from COVID-19. The receptors originated from a human donor who had recovered from COVID-19. CDR3s include the opening cysteine and the closing phenylalanine or tryptophan. Fields, in order: D gene, J gene, clone size, V gene, CDR3 protein, CDR3 DNA. The D gene is left open where the match is weak. The size entry is marked missing in some rows and otherwise reads once, few, many or a size class.

d_call: .
j_call: TRBJ2-7
clone_size: once
v_call: TRBV9
cdr3_aa: CASSATLGGYEQYF
cdr3_nt: TGTGCCAGCAGCGCCACTTTGGGGGGCTACGAGCAGTACTTC

d_call: .
j_call: TRBJ1-1
clone_size: .
v_call: TRBV5-1
cdr3_aa: CASSLSPDANTEAFF
cdr3_nt: TGCGCCAGCAGCTTGTCACCCGACGCGAACACTGAAGCTTTCTTT

d_call: TRBD2
j_call: TRBJ2-2
clone_size: .
v_call: TRBV9
cdr3_aa: CASSVDGLAGGPRTGELFF
cdr3_nt: TGTGCCAGCAGCGTAGATGGACTAGCGGGGGGGCCTCGAACCGGGGAGCTGTTTTTT

d_call: .
j_call: TRBJ1-2
clone_size: .
v_call: TRBV9
cdr3_aa: CASSARAHGYTF
cdr3_nt: TGTGCCAGCAGCGCCCGGGCCCATGGCTACACCTTC

d_call: TRBD1
j_call: TRBJ1-5
clone_size: .
v_call: TRBV19
cdr3_aa: CASRRDSYNQPQHF
cdr3_nt: TGTGCCAGTCGAAGGGACAGTTACAATCAGCCCCAGCATTTT

d_call: .
j_call: TRBJ2-7
clone_size: .
v_call: TRBV7-9
cdr3_aa: CASSSREKYEQYF
cdr3_nt: TGTGCCAGCAGCTCCAGAGAGAAATACGAGCAGTACTTC

d_call: .
j_call: TRBJ1-2
clone_size: .
v_call: TRBV5-4
cdr3_aa: CASSPGQNYGYTF
cdr3_nt: TGTGCCAGCAGCCCGGGGCAGAACTATGGCTACACCTTC

d_call: .
j_call: TRBJ1-1
clone_size: once
v_call: TRBV4-1
cdr3_aa: CATMAGQNTEAFF
cdr3_nt: TGCGCCACAATGGCTGGACAGAACACTGAAGCTTTCTTT

d_call: .
j_call: TRBJ2-3
clone_size: .
v_call: TRBV5-1
cdr3_aa: CASSTGSTDTQYF
cdr3_nt: TGCGCCAGCAGCACGGGTAGCACAGATACGCAGTATTTT

d_call: .
j_call: TRBJ1-1
clone_size: .
v_call: TRBV10-1
cdr3_aa: CASSERAELTMNTEAFF
cdr3_nt: TGCGCCAGCAGTGAGAGGGCCGAGTTAACCATGAACACTGAAGCTTTCTTT

d_call: TRBD1
j_call: TRBJ1-2
clone_size: .
v_call: TRBV6-1
cdr3_aa: CVSGSGGWGYTF
cdr3_nt: TGTGTCAGCGGATCAGGGGGTTGGGGCTACACCTTC

d_call: .
j_call: TRBJ1-1
clone_size: .
v_call: TRBV9
cdr3_aa: CASSVGLHSTEAFF
cdr3_nt: TGTGCCAGCAGCGTAGGTCTCCACAGCACTGAAGCTTTCTTT

d_call: .
j_call: TRBJ1-5
clone_size: .
v_call: TRBV18
cdr3_aa: CASSYSNQPQHF
cdr3_nt: TGTGCCAGCTCATACAGCAATCAGCCCCAGCATTTT

d_call: TRBD1
j_call: TRBJ2-2
clone_size: medium-sized
v_call: TRBV6-2/TRBV6-3
cdr3_aa: CASSYTVGQGTGELFF
cdr3_nt: TGTGCCAGCAGTTACACCGTAGGACAGGGGACCGGGGAGCTGTTTTTT

d_call: .
j_call: TRBJ1-3
clone_size: .
v_call: TRBV5-6
cdr3_aa: CASSLDGILRNTIYF
cdr3_nt: TGTGCCAGCAGCTTGGACGGGATTTTAAGAAACACCATATATTTT

d_call: .
j_call: TRBJ2-5
clone_size: .
v_call: TRBV7-9
cdr3_aa: CASSLTGPETQYF
cdr3_nt: TGTGCCAGCAGCCTGACAGGCCCAGAGACCCAGTACTTC

d_call: TRBD2
j_call: TRBJ2-5
clone_size: once
v_call: TRBV3-1/TRBV3-2
cdr3_aa: CASSRAGSGEETQYF
cdr3_nt: TGTGCCAGCAGCCGAGCGGGTAGCGGGGAAGAGACCCAGTACTTC

d_call: .
j_call: TRBJ2-3
clone_size: .
v_call: TRBV18
cdr3_aa: CASSANEGVTSTDTQYF
cdr3_nt: TGTGCCAGCTCCGCCAATGAGGGGGTTACTAGCACAGATACGCAGTATTTT

d_call: .
j_call: TRBJ1-4
clone_size: .
v_call: TRBV4-1
cdr3_aa: CASSQVRGRNEKLFF
cdr3_nt: TGCGCCAGCAGCCAAGTACGAGGGAGGAATGAAAAACTGTTTTTT

d_call: TRBD1
j_call: TRBJ2-7
clone_size: .
v_call: TRBV9
cdr3_aa: CASSAAGTGSSYEQYF
cdr3_nt: TGTGCCAGCAGCGCAGCGGGGACAGGGAGCTCCTACGAGCAGTACTTC